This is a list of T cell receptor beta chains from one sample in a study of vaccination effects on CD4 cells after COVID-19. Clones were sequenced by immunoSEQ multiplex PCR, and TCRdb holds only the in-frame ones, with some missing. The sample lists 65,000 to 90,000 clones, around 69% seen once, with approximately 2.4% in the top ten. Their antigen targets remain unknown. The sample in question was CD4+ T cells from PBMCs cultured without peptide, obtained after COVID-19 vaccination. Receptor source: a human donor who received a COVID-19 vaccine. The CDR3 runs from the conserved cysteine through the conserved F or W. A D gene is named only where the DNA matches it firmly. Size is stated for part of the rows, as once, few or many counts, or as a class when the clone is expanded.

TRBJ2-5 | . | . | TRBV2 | CASSELGQGQETQYF | TGTGCCAGCAGTGAACTTGGCCAGGGGCAAGAGACCCAGTACTTC
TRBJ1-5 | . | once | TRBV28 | CASSLDLNQPQHF | TGTGCCAGCAGTTTGGACTTAAATCAGCCCCAGCATTTT
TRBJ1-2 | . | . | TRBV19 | CASTRDRANYGYTF | TGTGCCAGTACGAGGGACCGCGCTAACTATGGCTACACCTTC
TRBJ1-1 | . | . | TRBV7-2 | CASSLVPQGTEAFF | TGTGCCAGCAGCTTAGTTCCACAGGGAACTGAAGCTTTCTTT
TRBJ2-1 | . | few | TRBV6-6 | CASSYQLPQEQFF | TGTGCCAGCAGTTACCAACTCCCACAGGAGCAGTTCTTC
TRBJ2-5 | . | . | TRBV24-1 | CATMGAGWETQYF | TGTGCCACCATGGGGGCCGGGTGGGAGACCCAGTACTTC
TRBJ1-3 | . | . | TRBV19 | CASSAAGTAGNTIYF | TGTGCCAGTAGTGCGGCGGGGACCGCTGGAAACACCATATATTTT
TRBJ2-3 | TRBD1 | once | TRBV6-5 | CASSRLGTADTQYF | TGTGCCAGCAGTCGGCTCGGGACAGCAGATACGCAGTATTTT
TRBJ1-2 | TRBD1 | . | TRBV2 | CAGNRGRLYGYTF | TGTGCCGGAAACAGGGGACGTCTCTATGGCTACACCTTC
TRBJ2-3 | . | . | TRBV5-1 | CASSPWDFTDTQYF | TGCGCCAGCAGCCCATGGGACTTTACAGATACGCAGTATTTT
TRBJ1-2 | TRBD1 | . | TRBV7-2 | CASSQTGEGYTF | TGTGCCAGCAGCCAGACAGGGGAAGGCTACACCTTC
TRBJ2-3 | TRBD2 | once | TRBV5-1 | CASSSLAGVVTDTQYF | TGCGCCAGCAGCTCCTTAGCGGGGGTCGTCACAGATACGCAGTATTTT
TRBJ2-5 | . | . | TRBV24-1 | CATSDTPKETQYF | TGTGCCACCAGTGATACCCCAAAGGAGACCCAGTACTTC
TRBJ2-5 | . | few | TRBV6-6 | CATQGPFGETQYF | TGTGCCACCCAGGGGCCATTCGGAGAGACCCAGTACTTC
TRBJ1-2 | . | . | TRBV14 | CASSPDVGYRGYTF | TGTGCCAGCAGCCCCGACGTCGGGTACAGAGGCTACACCTTC
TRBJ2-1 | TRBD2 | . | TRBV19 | CASSRLAGYNEQFF | TGTGCCAGTAGCAGACTAGCGGGTTACAATGAGCAGTTCTTC
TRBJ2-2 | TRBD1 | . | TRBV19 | CASIDRGPLGELFF | TGTGCCAGTATCGACAGGGGGCCTCTCGGGGAGCTGTTTTTT
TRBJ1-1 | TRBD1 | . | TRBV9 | CASSVTGTNTEAFF | TGTGCCAGCAGCGTGACAGGGACGAACACTGAAGCTTTCTTT
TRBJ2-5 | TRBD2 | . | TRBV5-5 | CASSLGTSGGQETQYF | TGTGCCAGCAGCTTGGGGACTAGCGGGGGTCAAGAGACCCAGTACTTC
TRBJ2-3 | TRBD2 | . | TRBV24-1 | CATSFWVSGGPRPSVTQYF | TGTGCCACCAGTTTTTGGGTTAGCGGGGGCCCTCGACCAAGTGTTACGCAGTATTTT
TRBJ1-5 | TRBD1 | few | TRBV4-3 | CASSQDWDRGIWNQPQHF | TGCGCCAGCAGCCAAGATTGGGACAGGGGGATTTGGAATCAGCCCCAGCATTTT
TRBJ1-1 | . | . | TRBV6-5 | CASLSRDLSGEAFF | TGTGCCAGCTTATCCCGGGACCTATCGGGGGAAGCTTTCTTT
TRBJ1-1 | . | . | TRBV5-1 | CASSGTILDTEAFF | TGCGCCAGCAGCGGGACCATCCTGGACACTGAAGCTTTCTTT
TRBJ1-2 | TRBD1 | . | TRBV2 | CASRGQVNYGYTF | TGTGCCAGCAGGGGACAGGTTAACTATGGCTACACCTTC
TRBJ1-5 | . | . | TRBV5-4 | CASSRSGSNQPQHF | TGTGCCAGCAGCCGGTCGGGGAGCAATCAGCCCCAGCATTTT
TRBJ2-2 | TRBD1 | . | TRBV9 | CASRGTGGTGELFF | TGTGCCAGCAGGGGAACAGGGGGCACCGGGGAGCTGTTTTTT
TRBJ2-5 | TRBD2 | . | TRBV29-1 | CSVRGYLAGVKETQYF | TGCAGCGTGAGAGGGTACCTAGCGGGGGTGAAAGAGACCCAGTACTTC
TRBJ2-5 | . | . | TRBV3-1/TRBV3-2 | CASSQGRSGLETQYF | TGTGCCAGCAGCCAAGGGCGTAGCGGTCTAGAGACCCAGTACTTC
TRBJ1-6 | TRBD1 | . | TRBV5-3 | CARSWDREEDNSPLHF | TGTGCCAGAAGCTGGGACAGGGAAGAAGATAATTCACCCCTCCACTTT
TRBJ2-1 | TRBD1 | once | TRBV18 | CASSPRTRGINNEQFF | TGTGCCAGCTCACCACGGACCAGGGGGATCAACAATGAGCAGTTCTTC
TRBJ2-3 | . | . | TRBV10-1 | CASSESGTAGDTQYF | TGCGCCAGCAGTGAGTCCGGGACGGCGGGGGATACGCAGTATTTT
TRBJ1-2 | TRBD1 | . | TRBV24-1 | CATSGAGTGDGYTF | TGTGCCACCAGTGGGGCCGGGACAGGGGATGGCTACACCTTC
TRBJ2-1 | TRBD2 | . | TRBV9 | CASSVEGGGAREQFF | TGTGCCAGCAGCGTAGAGGGCGGGGGGGCCCGTGAGCAGTTCTTC
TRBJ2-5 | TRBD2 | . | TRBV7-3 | CASSLGASGQQKTQYF | TGTGCCAGCAGCTTAGGTGCTAGCGGCCAACAAAAGACCCAGTACTTC
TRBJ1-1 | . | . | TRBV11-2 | CASSLVGTEAFF | TGTGCCAGCAGCTTAGTTGGCACTGAAGCTTTCTTT
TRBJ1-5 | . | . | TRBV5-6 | CASSAGGGQPQHF | TGTGCCAGCAGCGCGGGGGGGGGACAGCCCCAGCATTTT
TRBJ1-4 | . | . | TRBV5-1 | CASSPAGFEKLFF | TGCGCCAGCAGCCCTGCCGGATTTGAAAAACTGTTTTTT
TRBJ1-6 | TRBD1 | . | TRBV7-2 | CASSVRDSTYSPLHF | TGTGCCAGCAGCGTCCGGGACAGTACTTATTCACCCCTCCACTTT
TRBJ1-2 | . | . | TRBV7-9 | CASSLEGVGMVGYTF | TGTGCCAGCAGCTTAGAGGGCGTAGGGATGGTTGGCTACACCTTC
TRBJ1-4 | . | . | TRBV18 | CASSPGQPSATNEKLFF | TGTGCCAGCTCACCAGGACAGCCTAGTGCAACTAATGAAAAACTGTTTTTT
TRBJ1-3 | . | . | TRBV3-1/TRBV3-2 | CASSQDRTYGNTIYF | TGTGCCAGCAGCCAGGATAGGACTTACGGAAACACCATATATTTT
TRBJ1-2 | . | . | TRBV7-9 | CASSLGAGRGDYGYTF | TGTGCCAGCAGCTTGGGGGCAGGTCGGGGCGACTATGGCTACACCTTC
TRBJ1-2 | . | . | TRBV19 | CASRGPVYGYTF | TGTGCCAGCAGGGGTCCGGTCTATGGCTACACCTTC
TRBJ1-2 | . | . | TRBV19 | CASSISGKGYGYTF | TGTGCCAGTAGTATCTCGGGAAAGGGGTATGGCTACACCTTC
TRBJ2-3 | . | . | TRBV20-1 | CSASNGDTQYF | TGCAGTGCTAGTAACGGAGATACGCAGTATTTT
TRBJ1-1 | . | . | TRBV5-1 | CASSLEGQGGTAFF | TGCGCCAGCAGCCTGGAGGGGCAGGGTGGTACGGCTTTCTTT
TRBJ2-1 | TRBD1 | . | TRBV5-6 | CASSYRGQGRYNEQFF | TGTGCCAGCAGCTATAGGGGACAGGGTCGGTACAATGAGCAGTTCTTC
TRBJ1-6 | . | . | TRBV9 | CASSVGQEGDSPLHF | TGTGCCAGCAGCGTAGGACAGGAGGGGGATTCACCCCTCCACTTT
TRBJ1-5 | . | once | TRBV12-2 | CASRPSVGLYSNQPQHF | TGTGCAAGTCGCCCTTCGGTGGGGCTTTATAGCAATCAGCCCCAGCATTTT
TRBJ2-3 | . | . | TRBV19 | CASSPRTDTQYF | TGTGCCAGTAGTCCTCGAACAGATACGCAGTATTTT
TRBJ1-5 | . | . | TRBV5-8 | CASSGGTSNQPQHF | TGTGCCAGCAGCGGGGGGACTAGCAATCAGCCCCAGCATTTT